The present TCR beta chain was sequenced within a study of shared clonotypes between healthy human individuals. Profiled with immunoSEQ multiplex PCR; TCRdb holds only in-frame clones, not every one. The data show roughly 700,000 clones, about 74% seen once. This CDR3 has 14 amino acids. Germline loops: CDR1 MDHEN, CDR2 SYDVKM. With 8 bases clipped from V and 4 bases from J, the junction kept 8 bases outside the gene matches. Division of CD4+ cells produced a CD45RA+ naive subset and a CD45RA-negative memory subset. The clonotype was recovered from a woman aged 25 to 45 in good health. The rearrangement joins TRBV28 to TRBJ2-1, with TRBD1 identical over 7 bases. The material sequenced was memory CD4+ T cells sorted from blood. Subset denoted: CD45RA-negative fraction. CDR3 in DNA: TGTGCCAGCTTTCGACAGGGAATTTACAATGAGCAGTTCTTC. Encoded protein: CASFRQGIYNEQFF.